Listed here are 6 T cell receptor beta chains from one sample, sequenced in a study of blood T cells in healthy people across ages. A second PCR of about 7 to 11 cycles used a sample-barcoded 5' primer and a J-beta primer mix. Each CDR3 protein is one row after TCRdb ran MiXCR on the 5' RACE reads. The sample consists of over 1,500,000 distinct CDR3 sequences, about 39% of them appearing once. The sequencing input was blood. These receptors were collected from a human donor in good health.

This clonotype showed up just a few times. V is TRBV2 and J is TRBJ2-1, with D perhaps matching TRBD1 or TRBD2 (6 bases each). Deletions cut 4 bases from V and 2 bases from J, with 18 bases between. This CDR3 region has 17 residues. Germline V gene lookup returns CDR1 SNHLY and CDR2 FYNNEI. The CDR3 coding sequence is TGTGCCAGCAGTGGGGGGGAACGGGGGCGAACCTACAATGAGCAGTTCTTC. Protein: CASSGGERGRTYNEQFF.

This clonotype was counted only a few times. The chain uses TRBV20-1 and TRBJ2-3; D might be TRBD2 (7 bases). Per the germline V gene, CDR1 is DFQATT and CDR2 is SNEGSKA (reference sequence). Trimming left V 3 bases short and J 2 bases short, with 15 bases between. This CDR3 comprises 15 residues. The CDR3 DNA is TGCAGTGCTAGGAACGCGGGGGCCAACACAGATACGCAGTATTTT. Translated: CSARNAGANTDTQYF.

The rearrangement links TRBV12-3 or TRBV12-4 to TRBJ2-7; D is unclear. The CDR3 is 13 residues long. V was trimmed by 6 bases and J by 6 bases, leaving 15 bases between them. The CDR3 region is CASSWRLVSEQYF. The CDR3 DNA sequence: TGTGCCAGCAGCTGGCGGCTAGTATCCGAGCAGTACTTC.

The sample holds a few counts of this clonotype. The rearrangement links TRBV7-2 to TRBJ2-4; either TRBD1 or TRBD2 may supply D (7 bases each). The DNA end favors TRBJ2-5, so the J call may be wrong. This CDR3 contains 16 residues. Germline V gene sequence: CDR1 SGHTA, CDR2 FQGNSA. The DNA for the CDR3 is TGTGCCAGCAGCCAAAGCGGGACAGTATTCCAAGAGACCCAGTACTTC. Amino acids: CASSQSGTVFQETQYF.

V usage is TRBV20-1 and J usage is TRBJ1-2, with D maybe TRBD1 (5 bases). CDR3 length: 12 residues. The germline V and J ends were trimmed by 5 bases and 2 bases, with 9 bases remaining between them. CDR1 and CDR2 from the germline V gene are DFQATT and SNEGSKA (reference sequence). CDR3 sequence reads: CSAHAGNYGYTF. The CDR3, as DNA: TGCAGTGCTCACGCAGGGAACTATGGCTACACCTTC.

The chain couples TRBV12-3 or TRBV12-4 to TRBJ1-5; D is uncertain. V lost 2 bases and J 7 bases, leaving 9 bases between the germline ends. The CDR3 runs 13 residues. In nucleotides, the CDR3 is TGTGCCAGCAGTTTACAGGCTTCCCAGCCCCAGCATTTT. It codes for CASSLQASQPQHF.